These T cell receptor beta chains were read from a single sample in a study of identical twins. MiXCR, run by TCRdb on the 5' RACE reads, gives a single entry per CDR3 protein. The sample has just under 650,000 distinct CDR3 sequences, under 8.5% seen once. This same sample was also part of a study on yellow fever vaccine responses in identical twins.

Sequencing used PBMCs. These receptors were collected from a woman between 18 and 29 years old in good health. CDR3s leave out the opening cysteine and the closing phenylalanine or tryptophan. Fields, in order: J gene, V gene, CDR3 protein.

J: TRBJ1-1; V: TRBV6-1; CDR3: ASTKTGANTEAF
J: TRBJ2-1; V: TRBV19; CDR3: ASSRVNSEQF
J: TRBJ2-5; V: TRBV18; CDR3: ASQRTEQETQY
J: TRBJ1-1; V: TRBV15; CDR3: ATSRDASGNTEAF
J: TRBJ2-1; V: TRBV15; CDR3: ATSRRLAGGANEQF
J: TRBJ1-1; V: TRBV5-6; CDR3: ASSPPGLTEAF
J: TRBJ2-3; V: TRBV28; CDR3: ASPPGTSGRGDTQY
J: TRBJ2-3; V: TRBV6-2/TRBV6-3; CDR3: ASRHRGPEDTQY
J: TRBJ2-3; V: TRBV5-1; CDR3: ASSLVRLDEAPDTQY
J: TRBJ2-3; V: TRBV5-1; CDR3: ASSLAGTSGKSTDTQY
J: TRBJ2-1; V: TRBV15; CDR3: ATSRSKGGRGWNEQF
J: TRBJ1-2; V: TRBV28; CDR3: ASSLLARLYVYGYT
J: TRBJ2-7; V: TRBV21-1; CDR3: ASSKDGGGGNEQY
J: TRBJ2-3; V: TRBV15; CDR3: ATSRSTDTQY
J: TRBJ2-3; V: TRBV25-1; CDR3: ASSGIGTDTQY
J: TRBJ2-7; V: TRBV15; CDR3: ATSPKAGLGYEQY
J: TRBJ2-7; V: TRBV5-1; CDR3: ASSKQREGDEQY
J: TRBJ1-5; V: TRBV5-1; CDR3: ASSLSRSNALTQH
J: TRBJ2-1; V: TRBV20-1; CDR3: SARDLTGRPSSYNEQF
J: TRBJ2-3; V: TRBV12-3/TRBV12-4; CDR3: ASSLIRTVSTDTQY
J: TRBJ2-1; V: TRBV20-1; CDR3: SARGSGTSGLSEQF
J: TRBJ2-7; V: TRBV5-1; CDR3: ASSLVSGVGYEQY
J: TRBJ2-1; V: TRBV7-2; CDR3: ASSTTSGRAGYNEQF
J: TRBJ2-1; V: TRBV24-1; CDR3: ATSVGGRADEQF
J: TRBJ1-2; V: TRBV29-1; CDR3: SVEYGYT
J: TRBJ2-1; V: TRBV12-3/TRBV12-4; CDR3: ASTQKNEQF
J: TRBJ1-2; V: TRBV6-1; CDR3: ASRRGLGSYGYT
J: TRBJ2-7; V: TRBV3-1; CDR3: ASSQARGGGYEQY
J: TRBJ2-3; V: TRBV20-1; CDR3: SSGSTDTQY
J: TRBJ2-5; V: TRBV5-1; CDR3: ASSWVGGPQETQY
J: TRBJ2-2; V: TRBV12-3/TRBV12-4; CDR3: ASSSRQAGTGELF
J: TRBJ2-3; V: TRBV6-2/TRBV6-3; CDR3: ASSYGSASSTDTQY
J: TRBJ2-5; V: TRBV5-1; CDR3: ASSLAPTRLWETQY
J: TRBJ2-2; V: TRBV9; CDR3: ASSVIGQANTGELF
J: TRBJ2-2; V: TRBV15; CDR3: ATSRSYTGELF
J: TRBJ2-3; V: TRBV12-3/TRBV12-4; CDR3: ASRLAGLGTDTQY
J: TRBJ2-1; V: TRBV29-1; CDR3: SGLAGYNEQF
J: TRBJ1-1; V: TRBV3-1; CDR3: ASSQGGLGTEAF
J: TRBJ2-4; V: TRBV20-1; CDR3: SAPGTLAKNIQY
J: TRBJ2-3; V: TRBV5-6; CDR3: ASRDGVGGTDTQY
J: TRBJ2-1; V: TRBV24-1; CDR3: ATRAGADHNEQF
J: TRBJ2-1; V: TRBV7-2; CDR3: ASSLRGGEVAYNEQF
J: TRBJ2-3; V: TRBV12-3/TRBV12-4; CDR3: ASSLAGVTDTQY
J: TRBJ2-3; V: TRBV20-1; CDR3: SARPRGDTQY